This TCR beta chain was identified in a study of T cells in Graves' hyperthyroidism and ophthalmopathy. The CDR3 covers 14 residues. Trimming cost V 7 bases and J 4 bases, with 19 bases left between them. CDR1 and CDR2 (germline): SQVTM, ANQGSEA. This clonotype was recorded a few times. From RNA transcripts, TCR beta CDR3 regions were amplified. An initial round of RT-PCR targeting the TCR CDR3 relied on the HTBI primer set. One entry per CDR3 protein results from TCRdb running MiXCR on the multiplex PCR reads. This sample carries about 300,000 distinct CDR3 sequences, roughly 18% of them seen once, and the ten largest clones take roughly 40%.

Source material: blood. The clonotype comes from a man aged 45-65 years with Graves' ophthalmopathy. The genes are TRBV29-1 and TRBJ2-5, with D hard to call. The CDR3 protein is CSGFVGALGETQYF. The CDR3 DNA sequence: TGCAGCGGGTTCGTCGGAGCTTTGGGAGAGACCCAGTACTTC.